These T cell receptor beta chains were read from a single sample in a study of blood T cells in healthy people across ages. TCRdb reprocessed the 5' RACE reads via MiXCR and lists one record per CDR3 protein. Of hundreds of thousands of distinct CDR3 sequences detected, approximately 30% appear once; the ten largest clones hold around a sixth. Material: blood. These receptors were obtained from a woman older than 75 in good health. Both conserved end residues are part of each CDR3. A D gene is named only where the DNA matches it firmly. Not all rows give a size; the values are once, few, many and, for expanded clones, a class.

j_call,clone_size,v_call,d_call,cdr3_aa,cdr3_nt
TRBJ1-3,NA,TRBV7-9,NA,CASSLDVSGNTIYF,TGTGCCAGCAGCTTAGATGTGTCTGGAAACACCATATATTTT
TRBJ2-5,many,TRBV7-9,TRBD2,CASSRTSGGTKETQYF,TGTGCCAGCAGCCGGACTAGCGGGGGAACTAAAGAGACCCAGTACTTC
TRBJ1-5,many,TRBV6-2/TRBV6-3,NA,CASSSLAGYNQPQHF,TGTGCCAGCAGTTCCTTGGCAGGGTATAATCAGCCCCAGCATTTT
TRBJ2-3,many,TRBV12-5,TRBD1,CASGLVQGGGTGRTDTQYF,TGTGCTAGTGGTTTGGTACAGGGAGGCGGGACAGGGAGGACAGATACGCAGTATTTT
TRBJ2-5,few,TRBV30,NA,CAWSNSMAQYF,TGTGCCTGGAGTAACTCCATGGCCCAGTACTTC
TRBJ2-3,many,TRBV7-2,TRBD2,CASSLVGLASDTQYF,TGTGCCAGCAGCTTAGTTGGACTAGCGTCAGATACGCAGTATTTT
TRBJ1-6,few,TRBV5-1,NA,CASSLGRASYNSPLHF,TGCGCCAGCAGCTTGGGCCGGGCCTCCTATAATTCACCCCTCCACTTT
TRBJ2-1,NA,TRBV10-3,NA,CAILRAGSYNEQFF,TGTGCCATCCTCAGGGCGGGGTCCTACAATGAGCAGTTCTTC
TRBJ2-5,few,TRBV11-2,TRBD2,CASSLDGGGEETQYF,TGTGCCAGCAGCTTAGACGGCGGGGGGGAAGAGACCCAGTACTTC
TRBJ2-5,many,TRBV18,NA,CASSPIVDTQETQYF,TGTGCCAGCTCACCGATAGTGGACACCCAAGAGACCCAGTACTTC
TRBJ2-4,NA,TRBV5-1,TRBD1,CASSTGTGRNIQYF,TGCGCCAGCAGCACTGGGACAGGGCGAAACATTCAGTACTTC
TRBJ1-1,NA,TRBV29-1,NA,CSVAPGGDYTEAFF,TGCAGCGTTGCACCCGGGGGCGATTACACTGAAGCTTTCTTT
TRBJ2-7,NA,TRBV18,TRBD1,CASSPLGQGWYEQYF,TGTGCCAGCTCACCACTGGGACAGGGGTGGTACGAGCAGTACTTC
TRBJ1-6,many,TRBV20-1,NA,CSGAAGTSPLHF,TGCAGTGGGGCAGCGGGGACCTCACCCCTCCACTTT
TRBJ2-3,once,TRBV9,TRBD2,CASSVSGGATDTQYF,TGTGCCAGCAGCGTATCCGGGGGGGCAACAGATACGCAGTATTTT
TRBJ2-1,many,TRBV12-3/TRBV12-4,TRBD1,CASSPLGQGARNEQFF,TGTGCCAGCAGTCCTCTCGGGCAGGGGGCTCGCAATGAGCAGTTCTTC
TRBJ2-2,NA,TRBV29-1,TRBD2,CSVERISRSGRNGELFF,TGCAGCGTTGAACGGATCTCTCGTAGCGGGAGAAACGGGGAGCTGTTTTTT
TRBJ1-1,NA,TRBV6-2/TRBV6-3,NA,CASSYITEAFF,TGTGCCAGCAGTTACATCACTGAAGCTTTCTTT
TRBJ2-1,NA,TRBV10-3,TRBD2,CAISSASGGELQFF,TGTGCCATCAGTTCGGCTAGCGGGGGAGAATTGCAGTTCTTC
TRBJ2-5,NA,TRBV4-1,NA,CASSQDPGPGYNEQYF,TGCGCCAGCAGCCAGGATCCGGGACCTGGCTACAATGAGCAGTACTTC
TRBJ2-7,NA,TRBV5-5,NA,CASSFGIGQYYEQYF,TGTGCCAGCAGCTTTGGAATTGGACAGTACTACGAGCAGTACTTC
TRBJ2-3,NA,TRBV6-1,NA,CASSEVVGDTQYF,TGTGCCAGCAGTGAAGTGGTCGGAGATACGCAGTATTTT
TRBJ2-2,NA,TRBV7-3,TRBD1,CASSLIPTGWNTGELFF,TGTGCCAGCAGCTTAATCCCGACAGGGTGGAACACCGGGGAGCTGTTTTTT
TRBJ2-3,few,TRBV6-2/TRBV6-3,NA,CASSPQREGTRDTQYF,TGTGCCAGCAGCCCTCAACGAGAAGGCACCCGAGATACGCAGTATTTT
TRBJ1-5,NA,TRBV12-3/TRBV12-4,NA,CATQGGFNQPQHF,TGTGCCACCCAAGGAGGCTTCAATCAGCCCCAGCATTTT
TRBJ2-1,few,TRBV12-3/TRBV12-4,NA,CASSLNPGHNEQFF,TGTGCCAGCAGTTTAAATCCAGGGCACAATGAGCAGTTCTTC
TRBJ2-2,NA,TRBV20-1,NA,CSARAPSGGSGELFF,TGCAGTGCTAGAGCCCCCTCAGGAGGCAGCGGGGAGCTGTTTTTT
TRBJ1-1,NA,TRBV6-6,NA,CASRPGQTEAFF,TGTGCCAGCAGACCCGGACAGACCGAAGCTTTCTTT
TRBJ1-2,few,TRBV4-3,TRBD1,CASGQETGGGYGYTF,TGCGCCAGCGGCCAAGAAACAGGGGGCGGCTATGGCTACACCTTC
TRBJ2-1,NA,TRBV20-1,TRBD2,CGARGGLAGAYNEQFF,TGCGGTGCTAGAGGAGGACTGGCGGGGGCCTACAATGAGCAGTTCTTC
TRBJ1-6,many,TRBV5-1,NA,CASSYENSPLHF,TGCGCCAGCAGTTACGAAAATTCACCCCTCCACTTT
TRBJ2-1,NA,TRBV6-1,TRBD1,CASSVPGGKGQFF,TGTGCCAGCAGTGTCCCAGGGGGCAAGGGGCAGTTCTTC
TRBJ2-7,NA,TRBV7-2,NA,CASASRSGSYEQYF,TGTGCCAGCGCCTCTAGAAGCGGTTCCTACGAGCAGTACTTC
TRBJ1-2,many,TRBV20-1,TRBD1,CSAGQGVSGYTF,TGCAGTGCGGGACAGGGCGTGAGTGGCTACACCTTC
TRBJ1-6,NA,TRBV9,TRBD1,CASSPTQGASSPLHF,TGTGCCAGCAGCCCCACACAGGGGGCAAGTTCACCCCTCCACTTT
TRBJ1-1,few,TRBV7-2,NA,CASSAPGTNTEAFF,TGTGCCAGCAGCGCTCCGGGGACTAACACTGAAGCTTTCTTT
TRBJ2-7,many,TRBV7-2,NA,CASSLSIPRRGPTYEQYF,TGTGCCAGCAGCTTAAGCATACCCCGGCGGGGACCCACCTACGAGCAGTACTTC
TRBJ2-1,NA,TRBV18,NA,CASSPGQGQVTEQFF,TGTGCCAGCTCACCGGGCCAGGGTCAGGTGACTGAGCAGTTCTTC
TRBJ1-4,NA,TRBV10-3,NA,CAISEGGANEKLFF,TGTGCCATCAGTGAAGGAGGGGCTAATGAAAAACTGTTTTTT
TRBJ1-6,few,TRBV10-3,NA,CAISGGRNSPLHF,TGTGCCATCAGTGGCGGCAGGAATTCACCCCTCCACTTT
TRBJ1-2,NA,TRBV6-2/TRBV6-3,TRBD1,CASTLSPGQPYGYTF,TGTGCCAGCACGCTCTCCCCGGGACAGCCTTATGGCTACACCTTC
TRBJ1-6,NA,TRBV2,TRBD1,CASRDRTGGNSPPHF,TGTGCCAGCAGAGATAGGACAGGAGGGAATTCACCCCCCCACTTT
TRBJ1-2,many,TRBV6-5,TRBD1,CASCYVGQGGRYGYTF,TGTGCCAGCTGCTATGTGGGACAGGGGGGACGATATGGCTACACCTTC
TRBJ2-5,NA,TRBV30,TRBD2,CAWSQGGGETQYF,TGTGCCTGGAGTCAAGGCGGGGGAGAGACCCAGTACTTC
TRBJ2-5,NA,TRBV29-1,TRBD1,CSVEDRQGPETQYF,TGCAGCGTTGAAGATCGACAGGGCCCGGAGACCCAGTACTTC
TRBJ2-3,once,TRBV20-1,TRBD2,CSASSAGGRWTDTQYF,TGCAGTGCTAGTTCCGCGGGGGGGCGTTGGACAGATACGCAGTATTTT
TRBJ1-1,few,TRBV6-6,NA,CASTQGAGPMNTEAFF,TGTGCCAGCACCCAAGGGGCAGGGCCGATGAACACTGAAGCTTTCTTT
TRBJ2-2,NA,TRBV4-1,NA,CASSQGYTGTGELFF,TGCGCCAGCAGCCAAGGGTACACGGGCACCGGGGAGCTGTTTTTT
TRBJ2-5,NA,TRBV27,NA,CAGSRLLAGEQYF,TGTGCCGGCAGTCGCTTACTAGCCGGTGAGCAGTACTTC
TRBJ2-5,NA,TRBV18,TRBD1,CASSQQGALYGQYF,TGTGCCAGCTCACAACAGGGGGCCCTCTACGGGCAGTACTTC
TRBJ2-5,NA,TRBV15,TRBD1,CATSRQLQGAGKTQYF,TGTGCCACCAGCAGACAACTTCAGGGGGCAGGGAAGACCCAGTACTTC
TRBJ1-4,many,TRBV12-3/TRBV12-4,NA,CASSLRGLSGEKLFF,TGTGCCAGCAGTCTTCGCGGACTCTCGGGAGAAAAACTGTTTTTT
TRBJ2-7,many,TRBV19,NA,CASSISRSSSYEQYF,TGTGCCAGTAGTATTTCCAGGAGTAGCTCCTACGAGCAGTACTTC
TRBJ2-7,many,TRBV7-9,TRBD2,CASSPSGGPLSYEQYF,TGTGCCAGCAGTCCTAGCGGGGGCCCACTATCCTACGAGCAGTACTTC
TRBJ2-5,NA,TRBV7-9,NA,CASSKGQGKETQYF,TGTGCCAGTTCAAAGGGTCAGGGTAAGGAGACCCAGTACTTC
TRBJ2-1,NA,TRBV18,NA,CASSRLLESYNEQFF,TGTGCCAGCTCACGGCTACTAGAATCCTACAATGAGCAGTTCTTC
TRBJ2-7,many,TRBV9,TRBD1,CASSVGDRTYEQYF,TGTGCCAGCAGCGTAGGGGACAGGACCTACGAGCAGTACTTC
TRBJ2-4,NA,TRBV20-1,TRBD1,CSAVQGLDIQYF,TGCAGTGCTGTACAGGGGCTGGACATTCAGTACTTC
TRBJ2-7,NA,TRBV30,TRBD1,CAWSPTGDEQYF,TGTGCCTGGAGCCCGACAGGGGACGAGCAGTACTTC